The present TCR beta chain was sequenced within a study of blood T cell repertoires in COVID-19. Looking at the study overall: There were acute and convalescent COVID-19 samples, and they came from the United States, Italy and Spain.

CDR1 is SGHRS and CDR2 is YFSETQ in the germline V gene. Losses at the gene ends were 5 bases for V and 4 bases for J; bases not matched to a gene: 11. The length of the CDR3 is 16 residues. Libraries were prepared by immunoSEQ multiplex PCR; TCRdb keeps only in-frame clonotypes and omits some of them. The data hold roughly 100,000 clones, with around 92% observed a single time. Sequenced sample: peripheral blood. The TCR originated in an older woman with acute or convalescent COVID-19. This rearrangement joins TRBV5-1 to TRBJ1-4; 7 nucleotides match TRBD1. CDR3 loop: CASRDTRGQNNEKLFF. As DNA, the CDR3 is TGCGCCAGCAGGGACACCCGGGGACAGAATAATGAAAAACTGTTTTTT.